The next 9 T cell receptor beta chains were all read from a single sample in a study of cytomegalovirus exposure and HLA in healthy donors. The PCR used 60 Vbeta and 13 Jbeta primers. The table came from immunoSEQ multiplex PCR; TCRdb's copy has only in-frame clones and leaves some out. This sample has fewer than 200,000 clones, with more than 70% found just once. Source material: PBMCs. All receptors derive from a male donor in good health and CMV-seronegative.

The chain employs TRBV19 and TRBJ2-2, with D possibly being TRBD2 (6 bases). Trimming took off 2 bases at V and 2 bases at J, with 12 bases between the two ends. CDR1 is LNHDA, CDR2 SQIVND, per germline (reference sequence). The CDR3 has 16 amino acids. CDR3 residues: CASSITLALNTGELFF. The CDR3 nucleotides read TGTGCCAGTAGTATAACCCTAGCGCTCAACACCGGGGAGCTGTTTTTT.

In this sample, this clone turned up once. The chain carries TRBV2 and TRBJ1-1; TRBD1 might be the D (5 bases). Germline CDR1 is SNHLY and CDR2 is FYNNEI. The CDR3 covers 13 residues. V dropped 7 bases and J dropped 4 bases, with 13 bases sitting between them. The chain's CDR3 is CASTLQGGTEAFF. In DNA form, the CDR3 reads TGTGCCAGCACCCTCCAGGGCGGCACTGAAGCTTTCTTT.

This clone was seen a handful of times. The V call is TRBV7-9, the J call TRBJ1-4, with D uncertain. CDR1 SEHNR and CDR2 FQNEAQ come from the germline V gene (reference sequence). The CDR3 length is 14 residues. The V gene lost 2 bases and the J gene lost 7 bases, with 11 bases spanning the gap. In nucleotides, the CDR3 is TGTGCCAGCAGCTTACAGGATGTTGGTGAAAAACTGTTTTTT. Translated: CASSLQDVGEKLFF.

The chain recombines TRBV25-1 with TRBJ1-2, with D perhaps TRBD1 (6 bases). CDR3 length equals 17 residues. CDR1 MGHDK and CDR2 SYGVNS come from the germline V gene. V was clipped by 4 bases and J by 0 bases, with 18 bases between them. The CDR3 sequence: CASSGLGSRGANYGYTF. Written as DNA, the CDR3 is TGTGCCAGCAGTGGATTGGGGTCCAGGGGCGCTAACTATGGCTACACCTTC.

This sequence joins TRBV6-5 and TRBJ1-2; a possible D gene is TRBD1 (6 bases). Germline loops: CDR1 MNHEY, CDR2 SVGAGI. With 6 bases removed from V and 8 bases from J, the gap between germline ends came to 13 bases. CDR3 length equals 12 residues. The CDR3 sequence: CASRLGQRGYTF. CDR3 DNA sequence: TGTGCCAGCAGACTAGGACAGCGGGGCTACACCTTC.

This clone has a single count. V and J are TRBV14 and TRBJ2-7; D remains ambiguous. Germline lookup yields CDR1 SGHDN and CDR2 FVKESK. The V and J ends lost 4 bases and 3 bases respectively, with 10 bases between them. The CDR3 is 13 amino acids. DNA of the CDR3: TGTGCCAGCAGCCTGTTTGACATCTACGAGCAGTACTTC. Amino acids: CASSLFDIYEQYF.

CDR3 in DNA: TGTGCCAGCTCACCAGTCGGCGGGAGGGCCCCAGATACGCAGTATTTT. This gives the protein CASSPVGGRAPDTQYF. This sequence joins TRBV18 and TRBJ2-3; TRBD2 aligns across 9 bases. The J segment lost 4 bases and the V segment lost 2 bases, leaving 7 bases of the junction unmatched. The V gene's germline CDR1 is KGHSH and CDR2 LQKENI. The length of the CDR3 is 16 residues.

The J gene is TRBJ2-1, the V gene TRBV5-4, with TRBD1 matching over 7 bases. The CDR3 length is 15 residues. CDR1 is SGHNT, CDR2 YYREEE, per germline (reference sequence). V trimming: 0 bases; J trimming: 3 bases; junction bases outside the gene matches: 3. CDR3 bases: TGTGCCAGCAGCTTGGACAGGGGACACTACAATGAGCAGTTCTTC. This encodes CASSLDRGHYNEQFF.

The table lists this clone with a few counts. The rearrangement uses TRBV5-4 and TRBJ2-1; possibly TRBD2 for D (5 bases). CDR1 is SGHNT, CDR2 YYREEE, per germline (reference sequence). CDR3 length: 15 amino acids. V dropped 4 bases and J dropped 3 bases, with 14 bases sitting between them. The CDR3 sequence is CASSPLLTIYNEQFF. CDR3 bases: TGTGCCAGCAGCCCGCTCCTGACTATCTACAATGAGCAGTTCTTC.